This T cell receptor (beta chain) was sequenced during a study of blood T cell repertoires in COVID-19. Looking at the study overall: PBMCs, B-cell-depleted T cells, or T cells were the source of the cDNA or gDNA that made up the material.

Original processing methods: Amplification from reference gene primers served as the basis for estimated nucleated cell counts. TCRdb keeps only in-frame clones here, not all; method: immunoSEQ multiplex PCR. V and J calls plus clone size are reproduced from that table; the DNA served to infer D and trimming. The sample comprises under 45,000 clones, approximately 81% of which are singletons, and roughly 3.1% rests with the top ten. The germline V gene encodes CDR1 SGDLS and CDR2 YYNGEE. Trimming at V came to 0 bases and at J to 6 bases, leaving 6 bases not matched to a gene. The CDR3 runs 15 residues.

Material: peripheral blood. The V gene is TRBV9, the J gene TRBJ1-5, with 7 bases that match TRBD1. This receptor was obtained from a man between 65 and 85 years old with COVID-19, enrolled during active disease. In DNA form, the CDR3 reads TGTGCCAGCAGCGTAGGACAGGGTCTGGTTCAGCCCCAGCATTTT. Its translation: CASSVGQGLVQPQHF.